These 22 T cell receptor beta chains came from one sample sequenced in a study of blood T cells in healthy people across ages. Combining a sample-barcoded 5' primer with a J-beta primer mix, a second PCR ran for roughly 7 to 12 cycles. TCRdb independently ran MiXCR on the 5' RACE reads; one entry per CDR3 protein. The sample includes over a million distinct CDR3 sequences, almost 25% seen only once; the top ten take about 0.69%. These data were likewise used in another study, on T cells of mothers and their children.

Material for sequencing was blood. The receptors were sampled from a girl aged 2 to 9 in good health.

V gene TRBV27 combines with J gene TRBJ2-5; 14 nucleotides match TRBD2. The DNA end favors TRBJ2-7, so the J call may be wrong. CDR1 and CDR2 from the germline V gene are MNHEY and SMNVEV (reference sequence). The CDR3 runs to 16 residues. The CDR3 sequence is CASSPGLAGASDEQYF. The CDR3 DNA follows: TGTGCCAGCAGTCCGGGACTAGCGGGAGCAAGCGACGAGCAGTACTTC.

With respect to this clonotype: The junction departs from the called germline gene at one end, perhaps through a read error. V is TRBV27 and J is TRBJ1-5, with a tentative D call TRBD1 (5 bases). Germline CDR1 is MNHEY and CDR2 is SMNVEV (reference sequence). This CDR3 region has 13 residues. CDR3 coding DNA: TGTGTCAGCAGTCGGGACGGAGATCAGCCCCAGCATTTT. This encodes CVSSRDGDQPQHF.

This chain's CDR3 is CASSERLAEYNEQFF. In DNA form, the CDR3 reads TGCGCCAGCAGCGAAAGACTAGCGGAATACAATGAGCAGTTCTTC. V is TRBV10-2 and J is TRBJ2-1, with 9 bases identical to TRBD2. Germline CDR1 is WSHSY and CDR2 is SAAADI. CDR3 length equals 15 residues. The ends lost 6 bases at V and 4 bases at J; junction bases unmatched: 7.

This sequence joins TRBV15 and TRBJ2-2, with 7 bases that match TRBD1. This CDR3 has 14 amino acids. Germline CDR1 reads LNHNV; CDR2 reads YYDKDF (reference sequence). V shed 8 bases and J 0 bases; nucleotides not matched to a gene: 3. The CDR3 is CATVDRANTGELFF. The CDR3 coding sequence is TGTGCCACCGTAGACAGGGCGAACACCGGGGAGCTGTTTTTT.

This clonotype was counted at least ten times. The gene calls are TRBV10-3 and TRBJ2-5; D may be TRBD1 (5 bases). CDR3 length: 12 amino acids. The ends were cut back, 11 bases at V and 2 bases at J, with 12 bases in the middle. Germline lookup yields CDR1 ENHRY and CDR2 SYGVKD. Here the CDR3 reads CASGDRQETQYF. CDR3 DNA sequence: TGTGCCTCAGGAGACAGACAAGAGACCCAGTACTTC.

This clonotype was counted only a few times. This chain links TRBV7-2 with TRBJ2-3, with 12 bases fitting TRBD2. The CDR3 runs 15 residues. Germline values: CDR1 SGHTA, CDR2 FQGNSA. V was clipped by 5 bases and J by 6 bases; unmatched bases: 6. Here the CDR3 reads CASSATSGGMDTQYF. CDR3 DNA sequence: TGTGCCAGCAGCGCCACTAGCGGGGGGATGGATACGCAGTATTTT.

The V call is TRBV4-2, the J call TRBJ1-5; possibly TRBD1 for D (6 bases). CDR1 LGHNA and CDR2 YNFKEQ come from the germline V gene. CDR3 size: 14 residues. V shed 0 bases and J shed 15 bases, with 18 bases lying between them. The CDR3 region is CASSQEAGDSKLHF. In nucleotides, the CDR3 is TGTGCCAGCAGCCAAGAGGCAGGGGACTCAAAACTGCATTTT.

The chain uses TRBV4-2 and TRBJ1-2, with D uncertain. CDR3 length: 15 amino acids. The germline V and J ends were trimmed by 0 bases and 4 bases, with 12 bases remaining between them. Germline loops: CDR1 LGHNA, CDR2 YNFKEQ. The CDR3 nucleotides are TGTGCCAGCAGCCAAGAAGGACCGGATGGCTATGGCTACACCTTC. Translating it yields CASSQEGPDGYGYTF.

The chain is built from TRBV6-1 and TRBJ1-2, with D perhaps TRBD1 (6 bases). CDR1 is MNHNS, CDR2 SASEGT, per germline. Trimming pared 6 bases from V and 7 bases from J, leaving 21 bases between. CDR3 size: 15 residues. The CDR3: CASRKIGRGMGGYTF. The CDR3 DNA follows: TGTGCCAGCAGGAAAATTGGCAGGGGAATGGGTGGCTACACCTTC.

Comment on this clonotype: A read error may account for a junction end that differs from germline. The chain employs TRBV28 and TRBJ2-1, with D possibly called TRBD1 or TRBD2 (5 bases each). This CDR3 spans 14 amino acids. Germline CDR1 reads MDHEN; CDR2 reads SYDVKM. The CDR3 DNA reads as TGTGCCAGCAGATTATCGGGGCAGAACAATGAGCAGTTCTTC. Translating gives CASRLSGQNNEQFF.

The chain uses TRBV7-2 and TRBJ1-1, with no clear D. CDR1 and CDR2 from the germline V gene are SGHTA and FQGNSA. V was trimmed by 2 bases and J by 3 bases, leaving 7 bases between them. The CDR3 is 13 residues long. CDR3 DNA: TGTGCCAGCAGCTTACAACGGCACACTGAAGCTTTCTTT. Encoded protein: CASSLQRHTEAFF.

The chain links TRBV12-3 or TRBV12-4 to TRBJ1-2, with D perhaps matching TRBD1 (6 bases). The V end was cut by 6 bases, the J end by 7 bases, with 18 bases between. The length of the CDR3 is 14 residues. CDR3 DNA: TGTGCCAGCAGCCCGGACAGCCGGTCTGTTGGCTACACCTTC. This encodes CASSPDSRSVGYTF.

CDR3: CATSREAEFQPQHF. The CDR3 DNA reads TGTGCCACCAGCAGAGAGGCAGAATTTCAGCCCCAGCATTTT. The genes are TRBV15 and TRBJ1-5; D is ambiguous. The germline V and J ends were trimmed by 0 bases and 6 bases, with 9 bases remaining between them. The CDR3 runs 14 residues. Germline CDR1 and CDR2: LNHNV and YYDKDF (reference sequence).

The rearrangement uses TRBV19 and TRBJ1-2, with a possible D match to TRBD1 (5 bases). V lost 4 bases to trimming and J lost 3 bases, with 18 bases between them. Germline lookup yields CDR1 LNHDA and CDR2 SQIVND (reference sequence). The CDR3 extends over 16 amino acids. CDR3 DNA: TGTGCCAGTAGTAGCCTACAGGCGTCTCGCTACTATGGCTACACCTTC. It is translated as CASSSLQASRYYGYTF.

V and J are TRBV4-3 and TRBJ1-4, with D perhaps TRBD1 (5 bases). Trimming pared 0 bases from V and 7 bases from J, leaving 9 bases between. The germline CDR1 and CDR2 sequences are LGHNA and YSLEER. The CDR3 spans 14 residues. CDR3 nucleotide sequence: TGCGCCAGCAGCCAAGAAAGACAGAGTGAAAAACTGTTTTTT. Protein sequence: CASSQERQSEKLFF.

This clonotype was counted between two and nine times. This chain connects TRBV7-2 to TRBJ1-2; 7 nucleotides match TRBD1. Germline V gene lookup returns CDR1 SGHTA and CDR2 FQGNSA. V lost 7 bases, J lost 1 base, and 12 bases stayed unmatched. CDR3 length: 16 amino acids. CDR3 in DNA: TGTGCCAGCACCTCATCCATACAGGGGCTTAACTATGGCTACACCTTC. Amino acid sequence: CASTSSIQGLNYGYTF.

This clonotype was counted between two and nine times. V usage is TRBV12-3 or TRBV12-4 and J usage is TRBJ2-4, with 12 bases lining up with TRBD2. Trimming took 5 bases from V and 7 from J; bases not matched to a gene: 3. This CDR3 spans 14 amino acids. CDR3 sequence: CASSRTSGGNIQYF. CDR3 coding DNA: TGTGCCAGCAGTCGCACTAGCGGGGGGAACATTCAGTACTTC.

The chain is built from TRBV25-1 and TRBJ2-1; TRBD2 matches 10 bases. This CDR3 has 17 amino acids. The J segment lost 1 base and the V segment lost 9 bases, leaving 12 bases of the junction unmatched. Germline CDR1 MGHDK, CDR2 SYGVNS. CDR3 sequence: CASKPTSGLQSYNEQFF. For the CDR3, the DNA is TGTGCCAGTAAACCGACTAGCGGGTTACAATCCTACAATGAGCAGTTCTTC.

The sample holds a few counts of this clonotype. CDR3 loop: CAISPDRTYGYTF. The CDR3 coding sequence is TGTGCCATCAGCCCCGACAGGACCTATGGCTACACCTTC. The J gene is TRBJ1-2, the V gene TRBV10-3, with D possibly matching TRBD1 (6 bases). This CDR3 has 13 amino acids. Germline lookup yields CDR1 ENHRY and CDR2 SYGVKD. Between the trimmed V and J ends, which lost 6 bases and 4 bases, there was a span of 12 bases.

This sequence joins TRBV7-9 and TRBJ1-2, with 9 bases matching TRBD1. The CDR3 loop spans 16 amino acids. V shed 4 bases, J shed 4 bases, and the junction held 10 bases outside the gene matches. The germline V gene encodes CDR1 SEHNR and CDR2 FQNEAQ (reference sequence). The CDR3: CASSYPEDRGAYGYTF. CDR3 nucleotides: TGTGCCAGCAGCTACCCCGAGGACAGGGGCGCCTATGGCTACACCTTC.

J is TRBJ2-5 and V is TRBV7-6; no definite D call. Germline V gene data show CDR1 as SGHVS and CDR2 as FNYEAQ. Between the trimmed V and J ends, which lost 3 bases and 3 bases, there was a span of 8 bases. CDR3 length: 13 residues. The CDR3 loop is CASSFRRKETQYF. DNA of the CDR3: TGTGCCAGCAGCTTCCGACGAAAAGAGACCCAGTACTTC.

This chain connects TRBV4-3 to TRBJ2-7, with TRBD2 matching over 8 bases. The length of the CDR3 is 15 residues. The junction had 4 bases not matched to a gene; V was cut back by 0 bases and J by 3 bases. Germline V gene lookup returns CDR1 LGHNA and CDR2 YSLEER. The DNA for the CDR3 is TGCGCCAGCAGCCAAGATAGACTAGCGAGCTACGAGCAGTACTTC. Residues: CASSQDRLASYEQYF.